These 20 T cell receptor beta chains came from one sample sequenced in a study of CD8 T cells in Susac syndrome. RNA in amounts of roughly 0.5 to 1 ug was reverse transcribed with random hexamers. TCRdb ran MiXCR on the immunoSEQ multiplex PCR reads and lists one entry per CDR3 protein. Counted here are tens of thousands of distinct CDR3 sequences, about 92% occurring once; the ten biggest clones make up over 0.12%. Material for sequencing was CD4+ T cells from PBMCs. All receptors derive from a human donor with Susac syndrome.

The chain carries TRBV5-4 and TRBJ2-7; 8 bases are shared with TRBD1. This CDR3 is 16 amino acids long. Germline V gene sequence: CDR1 SGHNT, CDR2 YYREEE (reference sequence). With 0 bases clipped from V and 1 base from J, the junction kept 6 bases outside the gene matches. CDR3 DNA sequence: TGTGCCAGCAGCTTGGGGGACAGGCCCACTTCCTACGAGCAGTACTTC. This translates into CASSLGDRPTSYEQYF. Using reference TRBV5-4 and TRBJ2-7 for the parts outside the CDR3, the full variable domain is ETGVTQSPTHLIKTRGQQVTLRCSSQSGHNTVSWYQQALGQGPQFIFQYYREEENGRGNFPPRFSGLQFPNYSSELNVNALELDDSALYLCASSLGDRPTSYEQYFGPGTRLTVT.

This chain's CDR3 is CASSRRQGGFGYTF. The CDR3 nucleotides read TGCGCCAGCAGCCGAAGACAGGGGGGTTTTGGCTACACCTTC. The V call is TRBV5-1, the J call TRBJ1-2; 9 positions agree with TRBD1. The CDR3 is 14 residues long. The V and J ends lost 4 bases and 7 bases, in that order; junction bases with no gene match: 8. Germline V gene sequence: CDR1 SGHRS, CDR2 YFSETQ.

This chain connects TRBV28 to TRBJ1-2; no clear D. Germline CDR1 reads MDHEN; CDR2 reads SYDVKM. This CDR3 region has 14 residues. With 4 bases removed from V and 6 bases from J, the gap between germline ends came to 15 bases. This CDR3 reads CASSSGPPQDGYTF. CDR3 DNA sequence: TGTGCCAGCAGTTCCGGGCCGCCCCAGGATGGCTACACCTTC.

The gene calls are TRBV18 and TRBJ1-4; no firm D call. Germline CDR1 is KGHSH and CDR2 is LQKENI. This CDR3 has 14 amino acids. V lost 3 bases and J lost 5, with 10 bases in between. The CDR3 is CASSPYGGNEKLFF. In nucleotides, the CDR3 is TGTGCCAGCTCACCTTACGGCGGCAATGAAAAACTGTTTTTT.

This sequence joins TRBV5-1 and TRBJ2-5; D uncertain. Per germline, CDR1 SGHRS and CDR2 YFSETQ. The ends were cut back, 7 bases at V and 4 bases at J, with 8 bases in the middle. This CDR3 is built from 11 residues. The CDR3 DNA reads as TGCGCCAGCCTCCTGGGAGAGACCCAGTACTTC. It encodes CASLLGETQYF.

The chain has TRBV9 and TRBJ1-6, with a possible D match to TRBD1 (5 bases). Trimming cost V 4 bases and J 0 bases, with 14 bases left between them. Germline CDR1 reads SGDLS; CDR2 reads YYNGEE. CDR3 length equals 17 residues. CDR3 DNA sequence: TGTGCCAGCAGCTTTTCCCGGGGGAGCTCCTATAATTCACCCCTCCACTTT. It translates to CASSFSRGSSYNSPLHF. Full variable domain (rest looked up from reference TRBV9 and TRBJ1-6): DSGVTQTPKHLITATGQRVTLRCSPRSGDLSVYWYQQSLDQGLQFLIQYYNGEERAKGNILERFSAQQFPDLHSELNLSSLELGDSALYFCASSFSRGSSYNSPLHFGNGTRLTVT.

This chain joins TRBV5-4 and TRBJ1-1; 8 nucleotides line up with TRBD1. Germline CDR1 reads SGHNT; CDR2 reads YYREEE (reference sequence). This CDR3 has 13 residues. The junction had 2 bases not matched to a gene; V was cut back by 0 bases and J by 7 bases. CDR3 in amino acids: CASSLVGQDEAFF. CDR3 bases: TGTGCCAGCAGCTTGGTGGGACAGGATGAAGCTTTCTTT.

The J gene is TRBJ2-2, the V gene TRBV6-1, with 7 positions matching TRBD1. In germline, CDR1 is MNHNS, CDR2 SASEGT. This CDR3 has 16 amino acids. V was pared by 6 bases and J by 4 bases, with 11 bases of the junction left unmatched. Here the CDR3 reads CASRHQGDIGTGELFF. DNA for the CDR3: TGTGCCAGCAGGCACCAGGGGGATATCGGCACCGGGGAGCTGTTTTTT.

The DNA of the CDR3 is TGTGCCAGCAGCCCCGGGGGCCTCGGTGGCTACACCTTC. This gives the protein CASSPGGLGGYTF. This chain uses TRBV7-3 with TRBJ1-2; D might be TRBD1 (6 bases). Germline V gene data show CDR1 as SGHTA and CDR2 as FQGTGA. The CDR3 extends over 13 amino acids. Trimming took 5 bases from V and 7 from J, leaving 14 bases between them.

This clonotype appeared a few times. The chain links TRBV3-1 to TRBJ1-5; D might be TRBD1 (6 bases). The CDR3 runs to 14 residues. V lost 5 bases and J lost 2, with 10 bases in between. Germline V gene sequence: CDR1 LGHDT, CDR2 YNNKEL (reference sequence). DNA of the CDR3: TGTGCCAGCAGCACAGGGTCCGGCAATCAGCCCCAGCATTTT. Translating gives CASSTGSGNQPQHF. Full variable domain (outside the CDR3, taken from reference TRBV3-1 and TRBJ1-5): DTAVSQTPKYLVTQMGNDKSIKCEQNLGHDTMYWYKQDSKKFLKIMFSYNNKELIINETVPNRFSPKSPDKAHLNLHINSLELGDSAVYFCASSTGSGNQPQHFGDGTRLSIL.

The CDR3 DNA reads TGCAGTGTTTCCGGGGGGGGAAAGGAGCCCCAGCATTTT. Its translation is CSVSGGGKEPQHF. J is TRBJ1-5 and V is TRBV20-1; the D gene is possibly TRBD1 (5 bases). The CDR3 consists of 13 residues. In germline, CDR1 is DFQATT, CDR2 SNEGSKA (reference sequence). V lost 7 bases, J lost 8 bases, and 18 bases lay in between.

This sequence joins TRBV7-3 and TRBJ2-1, with no clear D. CDR3 length equals 14 residues. V was clipped by 5 bases and J by 3 bases, with 11 bases between them. Per the germline V gene, CDR1 is SGHTA and CDR2 is FQGTGA. CDR3: CASSRASGYNEQFF. The CDR3 DNA is TGTGCCAGCAGCCGGGCGAGTGGCTACAATGAGCAGTTCTTC.

This chain uses TRBV14 with TRBJ2-3; TRBD2 aligns across 8 bases. Per germline, CDR1 SGHDN and CDR2 FVKESK. The CDR3 extends over 15 amino acids. J lost 1 base, V lost 4 bases, and 4 bases had no gene match. CDR3 protein: CASSPSAGGTDTQYF. CDR3 DNA sequence: TGTGCCAGCAGCCCATCAGCGGGAGGCACAGATACGCAGTATTTT. Full variable domain (rest looked up from reference TRBV14 and TRBJ2-3): EAGVTQFPSHSVIEKGQTVTLRCDPISGHDNLYWYRRVMGKEIKFLLHFVKESKQDESGMPNNRFLAERTGGTYSTLKVQPAELEDSGVYFCASSPSAGGTDTQYFGPGTRLTVL.

The chain is built from TRBV9 and TRBJ2-1; 9 nucleotides line up with TRBD2. V was pared by 0 bases and J by 6 bases, with 10 bases of the junction left unmatched. The CDR3 has 17 residues. In germline, CDR1 is SGDLS, CDR2 YYNGEE. CDR3 sequence (DNA): TGTGCCAGCAGCGTAGTAGGTAGCGGGGGCCCCAGCAATGAGCAGTTCTTC. It codes for CASSVVGSGGPSNEQFF.

The chain has TRBV7-6 and TRBJ2-3; perhaps TRBD2 as D (7 bases). The CDR3 totals 16 residues. Germline CDR1 SGHVS, CDR2 FNYEAQ. The germline V and J ends were trimmed by 5 bases and 3 bases, with 18 bases remaining between them. The CDR3 DNA reads TGTGCCAGCAGCACCGCGGGGGCCGGGGGGACAGATACGCAGTATTTT. It yields the protein CASSTAGAGGTDTQYF. The whole variable domain, remainder taken from reference TRBV7-6 and TRBJ2-3, is GAGVSQSPRYKVTKRGQDVALRCDPISGHVSLYWYRQALGQGPEFLTYFNYEAQQDKSGLPNDRFSAERPEGSISTLTIQRTEQRDSAMYRCASSTAGAGGTDTQYFGPGTRLTVL.

This rearrangement joins TRBV5-1 to TRBJ2-1; no definite D call. The V and J ends lost 0 bases and 3 bases respectively, with 13 bases between them. This CDR3 region has 16 residues. Germline CDR1 is SGHRS and CDR2 is YFSETQ. The CDR3 bases are TGCGCCAGCAGCTTGGCGTGGATAGGCAGCTACAATGAGCAGTTCTTC. This gives the protein CASSLAWIGSYNEQFF.

J is TRBJ2-7 and V is TRBV11-1, with 11 bases identical to TRBD1. V lost 4 bases and J lost 6; bases outside the gene matches: 5. The CDR3 spans 14 residues. The germline V gene encodes CDR1 SGHAT and CDR2 FQDESV (reference sequence). The DNA of the CDR3 is TGTGCCAGCAGCTCTTGGACAGGGGGCGGCGAGCAGTACTTC. This gives the protein CASSSWTGGGEQYF.

The chain has TRBV2 and TRBJ2-7, with TRBD1 matching 10 bases. Germline loops: CDR1 SNHLY, CDR2 FYNNEI. This CDR3 region has 15 residues. V was clipped by 6 bases and J by 1 base; unmatched bases: 6. In DNA, the CDR3 is TGTGCCAGCAGCCCGGGACAGGGGATATCCTACGAGCAGTACTTC. Translating gives CASSPGQGISYEQYF. Full variable domain (rest looked up from reference TRBV2 and TRBJ2-7): EPEVTQTPSHQVTQMGQEVILRCVPISNHLYFYWYRQILGQKVEFLVSFYNNEISEKSEIFDDQFSVERPDGSNFTLKIRSTKLEDSAMYFCASSPGQGISYEQYFGPGTRLTVT.

The gene calls are TRBV18 and TRBJ2-3; D gene ambiguous. Trimming removed 4 bases at V and 0 bases at J, with 5 bases between. This CDR3 region has 13 residues. Germline lookup yields CDR1 KGHSH and CDR2 LQKENI. The CDR3 reads CASSLPSTDTQYF. CDR3 nucleotides: TGTGCCAGCTCACTACCGAGCACAGATACGCAGTATTTT. Complete variable domain (other parts from reference TRBV18 and TRBJ2-3): NAGVMQNPRHLVRRRGQEARLRCSPMKGHSHVYWYRQLPEEGLKFMVYLQKENIIDESGMPKERFSAEFPKEGPSILRIQQVVRGDSAAYFCASSLPSTDTQYFGPGTRLTVL.

The CDR3 DNA follows: TGTGCCAGCAGTCCCCTCGAGGGACACGAGAACACTGAAGCTTTCTTT. Translated, it gives CASSPLEGHENTEAFF. The genes are TRBV2 and TRBJ1-1; D may be TRBD1 (6 bases). The CDR3 length is 16 residues. CDR1 is SNHLY and CDR2 is FYNNEI in the germline V gene. V lost 5 bases and J 1 base, leaving 17 bases between the germline ends.